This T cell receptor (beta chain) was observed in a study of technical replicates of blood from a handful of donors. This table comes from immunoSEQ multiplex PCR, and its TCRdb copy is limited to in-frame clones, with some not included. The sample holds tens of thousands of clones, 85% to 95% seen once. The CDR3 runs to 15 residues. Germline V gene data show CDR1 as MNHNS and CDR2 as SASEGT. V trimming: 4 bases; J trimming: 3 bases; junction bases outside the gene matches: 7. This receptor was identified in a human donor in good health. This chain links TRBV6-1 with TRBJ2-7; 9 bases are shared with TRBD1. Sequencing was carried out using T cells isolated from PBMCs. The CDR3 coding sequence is TGTGCCAGCAGTGGGAGGACAGGGGTTTACTACGAGCAGTACTTC. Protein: CASSGRTGVYYEQYF.